These T cell receptor delta chains were read from a single sample in a study of gamma-delta T cells after stem cell transplantation. With CATT, TCRdb re-called clones from the RT-PCR reads. This table holds approximately 6,500 delta-chain clones, roughly 25% found once. Sequencing was carried out using gamma-delta T cells. These receptors were collected from a human donor. It is not recorded whose cells these are; they may come from a transplant donor. The CDR3 runs from the conserved cysteine through the conserved F or W. Fields, in order: D gene, J gene, clone size, V gene, CDR3 DNA, CDR3 protein. D genes are given only for firm matches. Only some rows state a clone size, as once, few, many or a class for expanded clones.

D: TRDD3; J: TRDJ3; size: few; V: TRDV2; DNA: TGTGCCTGTGACACCTATACTGGGGGACGCAACTCCTGGGACACCCGACAGATGTTTTTC; CDR3: CACDTYTGGRNSWDTRQMFF
D: TRDD3; J: TRDJ1; size: medium-sized; V: TRDV2; DNA: TGTGCCTGTGACACCGTCCCCCATACTGGGGGATACTCCTCCGGTACCGATAAACTCATCTTT; CDR3: CACDTVPHTGGYSSGTDKLIF
D: NA; J: TRDJ1; size: few; V: TRDV2; DNA: TGTGCCTGTGACACCCTGTTGTGGGGGGTTAACACCGATAAACTCATCTTT; CDR3: CACDTLLWGVNTDKLIF
D: TRDD3; J: TRDJ3; size: NA; V: TRDV2; DNA: TGTGCCTGTGACGCCGTACTGGGGGATACGCTTCTCGCCCGGGACACCCGACAGATGTTTTTC; CDR3: CACDAVLGDTLLARDTRQMFF
D: NA; J: TRDJ3; size: NA; V: TRDV2; DNA: TGTGCCTGTGACACCGTGGACATGGGCACCTGGGACACCCGACAGATGTTTTTC; CDR3: CACDTVDMGTWDTRQMFF
D: TRDD3; J: TRDJ1; size: few; V: TRDV2; DNA: TGTGCCTGTGAACCTTTGGGGGATACGAAACTCATCTTT; CDR3: CACEPLGDTKLIF
D: TRDD3; J: TRDJ1; size: few; V: TRDV1; DNA: TGTGCTCTTGGGGACCCAGCTGTCCTTCCTACTTTATACTGGGGGATACGGGGTGGGACCGATAAACTCATCTTT; CDR3: CALGDPAVLPTLYWGIRGGTDKLIF
D: NA; J: TRDJ1; size: few; V: TRDV2; DNA: TGTGCCTGTGACACCCTCCGACAAACGGACGATAAACTCATCTTT; CDR3: CACDTLRQTDDKLIF
D: TRDD3; J: TRDJ3; size: medium-sized; V: TRDV2; DNA: TGTGCCTGTGACACAGCGAGCTGGGGGATTCCTAGGACCTGGGACACCCGACAGATGTTTTTC; CDR3: CACDTASWGIPRTWDTRQMFF
D: TRDD3; J: TRDJ1; size: few; V: TRDV2; DNA: TGTGCCTGTGACCCCGTTACTGGGGGATACAAAGACACCGATAAACTCATCTTT; CDR3: CACDPVTGGYKDTDKLIF
D: TRDD3; J: TRDJ1; size: NA; V: TRDV2; DNA: TGTGCCTGTGACACCCTCCTGGGGGATAGCGGGACCAGGAACACCGATAAACTCATCTTT; CDR3: CACDTLLGDSGTRNTDKLIF
D: TRDD3; J: TRDJ1; size: medium-sized; V: TRDV2; DNA: TGTGCCTGTGACACCGCGGCTGGGGGATACGCTGGGTACACCGATAAACTCATCTTT; CDR3: CACDTAAGGYAGYTDKLIF
D: TRDD3; J: TRDJ1; size: NA; V: TRDV2; DNA: TGTGCCTGTGACCCCTTACTGGGGGATACAACCGATAAACTCATCTTT; CDR3: CACDPLLGDTTDKLIF
D: TRDD3; J: TRDJ1; size: NA; V: TRDV1; DNA: TGTGCTCTTGGGGAATGGCTGCCCTACCCTTTACTGGGGGATACTCCGTACACCGATAAACTCATCTTT; CDR3: CALGEWLPYPLLGDTPYTDKLIF
D: TRDD3; J: TRDJ1; size: NA; V: TRDV2; DNA: TGTGCCTGTGACCCACTGGGGGCTTCGTACACCGATAAACTCATCTTT; CDR3: CACDPLGASYTDKLIF
D: NA; J: TRDJ1; size: few; V: TRDV2; DNA: TGTGCCTGTGACACGGCCTTCCTTGGGGATACCGCGTTAGGTCGGGATGATAAACTCATCTTT; CDR3: CACDTAFLGDTALGRDDKLIF
D: TRDD3; J: TRDJ1; size: medium-sized; V: TRDV2; DNA: TGTGCCTGTGACACGTGGGGGATACAGGATAAACTCATCTTT; CDR3: CACDTWGIQDKLIF
D: TRDD3; J: TRDJ1; size: few; V: TRDV2; DNA: TGTGCCTGTGACGTTACTGGGGGATACGCATACACCGATAAACTCATCTTT; CDR3: CACDVTGGYAYTDKLIF
D: NA; J: TRDJ1; size: few; V: TRDV2; DNA: TGTGCCTGTGACACTTTGGGGGCCAAGGGGTACACCGATAAACTCATCTTT; CDR3: CACDTLGAKGYTDKLIF
D: TRDD3; J: TRDJ1; size: few; V: TRDV1; DNA: TGTGCTCTTGGGGAAATCCTACCGTTTCGGACTGGGGGATACGTGGAGAGTAAACTCATCTTT; CDR3: CALGEILPFRTGGYVESKLIF
D: TRDD3; J: TRDJ3; size: medium-sized; V: TRDV2; DNA: TGTGCCTGTGACACGCTGGGGGATACCAAGAGCTCCTGGGACACCCGACAGATGTTTTTC; CDR3: CACDTLGDTKSSWDTRQMFF
D: TRDD3; J: TRDJ1; size: NA; V: TRDV2; DNA: TGTGCCTGTGACACCGTTACGATTGGGGGATACGAACTCCCCCTCAAACTCATCTTT; CDR3: CACDTVTIGGYELPLKLIF
D: TRDD3; J: TRDJ1; size: few; V: TRDV2; DNA: TGTGCCTGTGACTCACTACTGGGGGATAAAAATAAACTCATCTTT; CDR3: CACDSLLGDKNKLIF
D: TRDD3; J: TRDJ1; size: medium-sized; V: TRDV2; DNA: TGTGCCTGTGACACCGTTTCCGGAATGGGGGGGGATGGTACCGATAAACTCATCTTT; CDR3: CACDTVSGMGGDGTDKLIF
D: TRDD3; J: TRDJ1; size: large; V: TRDV2; DNA: TGTGCCTGTGACAATCTACTGGGGGATACGCCGCACACCGATAAACTCATCTTT; CDR3: CACDNLLGDTPHTDKLIF
D: NA; J: TRDJ1; size: medium-sized; V: TRDV2; DNA: TGTGCCTGTGACGCCTTGAAAGGGAACACCGATAAACTCATCTTT; CDR3: CACDALKGNTDKLIF
D: NA; J: TRDJ1; size: few; V: TRDV2; DNA: TGTGCCTGTGACAAGAAGGCCTTCCACCGCGGGGCGGGAAAAAGAGATAAACTCATCTTT; CDR3: CACDKKAFHRGAGKRDKLIF
D: TRDD3; J: TRDJ1; size: medium-sized; V: TRDV2; DNA: TGTGCCTGTGACACTCTGGGGGATACTAGGATGGAGGATAAACTCATCTTT; CDR3: CACDTLGDTRMEDKLIF
D: TRDD3; J: TRDJ1; size: NA; V: TRDV2; DNA: TGTGCCTGTGACAAGATCGGGGATATTCGCGATAAACTCATCTTT; CDR3: CACDKIGDIRDKLIF
D: NA; J: TRDJ1; size: NA; V: TRDV2; DNA: TGTGCCTGTGACACCGTGGGCTGGAAGGGGGGTAAACTCATCTTT; CDR3: CACDTVGWKGGKLIF
D: NA; J: TRDJ1; size: NA; V: TRDV2; DNA: TGTGCCTTAGGACTCTATTGCCTGTACACCGATAAACTCATCTTT; CDR3: CALGLYCLYTDKLIF
D: TRDD3; J: TRDJ3; size: medium-sized; V: TRDV2; DNA: TGTGCCTGTGACACGTGGGGGCTGGGGGATACGCGGCCCTCCTGGGACACCCGACAGATGTTTTTC; CDR3: CACDTWGLGDTRPSWDTRQMFF
D: NA; J: TRDJ1; size: NA; V: TRDV2; DNA: TGTGCCTGTAAAGGCCTGGACCCCCACACCGATAAACTCATCTTT; CDR3: CACKGLDPHTDKLIF
D: TRDD3; J: TRDJ1; size: NA; V: TRDV2; DNA: TGTGCCTGTGACTCAGCTGGGGGATCCCCTGACACCGATAAACTCATCTTT; CDR3: CACDSAGGSPDTDKLIF
D: NA; J: TRDJ1; size: few; V: TRDV2; DNA: TGTGCCTGTGACCGAGGGTTCGGAGTGCGGACCGATAAACTCATCTTT; CDR3: CACDRGFGVRTDKLIF
D: NA; J: TRDJ1; size: medium-sized; V: TRDV2; DNA: TGTGCCTGTGACGCCATCCGTTCGTACACCGATAAACTCATCTTT; CDR3: CACDAIRSYTDKLIF
D: NA; J: TRDJ1; size: few; V: TRDV2; DNA: TGTGCCTGTGACACCGTTGGTACTCGCGATAAACTCATCTTT; CDR3: CACDTVGTRDKLIF
D: TRDD3; J: TRDJ3; size: NA; V: TRDV2; DNA: TGTGCCTGTGATGTGGTTTTGGGGGATCGGAGCTCCTGGGACACCCGACAGATGTTTTTC; CDR3: CACDVVLGDRSSWDTRQMFF
D: TRDD3; J: TRDJ1; size: few; V: TRDV2; DNA: TGTGCCTGTGACGGTATGGGGGATACGGCCTCCACCGATAAACTCATCTTT; CDR3: CACDGMGDTASTDKLIF
D: TRDD3; J: TRDJ1; size: few; V: TRDV2; DNA: TGTGCCTGTGACTCGGTACTGGGGGTCCACACCGATAAACTCATCTTT; CDR3: CACDSVLGVHTDKLIF
D: TRDD3; J: TRDJ3; size: NA; V: TRDV2; DNA: TGTGCCTGTGACTCTCCCCTGGGGGCCAGCTCCTGGGACACCCGACAGATGTTTTTC; CDR3: CACDSPLGASSWDTRQMFF
D: TRDD3; J: TRDJ1; size: few; V: TRDV2; DNA: TGTGCCTGTGACACGCTGGGGGATACTTGGAGAGCCGATAAACTCATCTTT; CDR3: CACDTLGDTWRADKLIF